This TCR beta chain was captured by sequencing in a study of T cells in Graves' hyperthyroidism and ophthalmopathy. Using RNA transcripts as the source, TCR beta CDR3 regions were amplified. A first-round RT-PCR of the TCR CDR3 used the HTBI primer set. TCRdb analysed the multiplex PCR reads with MiXCR anew, one entry per CDR3 protein. The sample has roughly 500,000 distinct CDR3 sequences; 40% to 55% are singletons. This clonotype was recorded at least ten times. Germline CDR1 is SEHNR and CDR2 is FQNEAQ (reference sequence). This CDR3 is built from 15 residues. Trimming left V 3 bases short and J 9 bases short, with 20 bases between.

This clonotype was obtained from an adult woman with Graves' disease, either hyperthyroidism or ophthalmopathy (not recorded which). Sequencing input: peripheral blood or thyroid tissue (not recorded which). This rearrangement joins TRBV7-9 to TRBJ1-1; D may be TRBD1 (5 bases). In nucleotides, the CDR3 is TGTGCCAGCAGCTTGACCCAGGGCGTAGGGATAAAAGCTTTCTTT. Its protein product is CASSLTQGVGIKAFF.